This TCR beta chain was observed in a study of T cell repertoires in cytomegalovirus infection. Study at large: It was the public TCR beta signatures that indicated both CMV infection and matching HLA type. Study observations and caveats: Cumulated frequencies of public TCR beta families served to identify carriers of CMV plus the relevant HLA. HLA-C-restricted CMV clonotypes gave the most frequent clonotype in two of eight donors.

Germline V gene data show CDR1 as SGHAT and CDR2 as FQNNGV. The V segment lost 1 base and the J segment 1 base; nucleotides outside the gene matches: 3. The CDR3 covers 16 residues. MiXCR, run by TCRdb on the reads, gives a single entry per CDR3 protein. The repertoire holds some 400,000 distinct CDR3 sequences, with 15% to 20% as singletons. The sample holds many counts of this clonotype. Its antigen is unidentified. This chain connects TRBV11-2 to TRBJ1-1; 10 bases are a match to TRBD1. This clonotype originated in a human donor in good health (CMV status not recorded). Some clones in this sample may be carry-over from other donors' samples. Sequenced: PBMCs. CDR3 nucleotides: TGTGCCAGCAGCTTAGCTTGGACAGGGGGGAACACTGAAGCTTTCTTT. It codes for CASSLAWTGGNTEAFF.